The rows below give T cell receptor beta chains drawn from one sample of a study of blood T cell repertoires in COVID-19. TCRdb's copy holds only in-frame clones and misses some; the assay was immunoSEQ multiplex PCR. The sample shows 97,000 or so clones, 70% to 90% of them seen only once. Specimen: peripheral blood. These receptors were taken from a man aged 55-75 years with acute or convalescent COVID-19. The CDR3 runs from the conserved cysteine through the conserved F or W. A row's size may be missing; if present it is once, few, many or a size class.

v_call: TRBV5-6
clone_size: -
cdr3_aa: CASSRTGSRNTEAFF

v_call: TRBV7-9
clone_size: -
cdr3_aa: CASSLARSTGGADTQYF

v_call: TRBV11-3
clone_size: -
cdr3_aa: CASSLVLAKETQYF

v_call: TRBV30
clone_size: -
cdr3_aa: CAWSWGDQPQHF

v_call: TRBV7-9
clone_size: few
cdr3_aa: CASSLSGAFDGYTF

v_call: TRBV18
clone_size: -
cdr3_aa: CASSPPTGGNTGELFF

v_call: TRBV5-6
clone_size: -
cdr3_aa: CASSSRTGGRDTIYF

v_call: TRBV5-4
clone_size: -
cdr3_aa: CASSLPRDSETQYF

v_call: TRBV10-1
clone_size: once
cdr3_aa: CASSDVRVNEKLFF

v_call: TRBV3-1/TRBV3-2
clone_size: -
cdr3_aa: CASSQDLPEGYGYTF

v_call: TRBV28
clone_size: -
cdr3_aa: CASSSLAGGVDTQYF